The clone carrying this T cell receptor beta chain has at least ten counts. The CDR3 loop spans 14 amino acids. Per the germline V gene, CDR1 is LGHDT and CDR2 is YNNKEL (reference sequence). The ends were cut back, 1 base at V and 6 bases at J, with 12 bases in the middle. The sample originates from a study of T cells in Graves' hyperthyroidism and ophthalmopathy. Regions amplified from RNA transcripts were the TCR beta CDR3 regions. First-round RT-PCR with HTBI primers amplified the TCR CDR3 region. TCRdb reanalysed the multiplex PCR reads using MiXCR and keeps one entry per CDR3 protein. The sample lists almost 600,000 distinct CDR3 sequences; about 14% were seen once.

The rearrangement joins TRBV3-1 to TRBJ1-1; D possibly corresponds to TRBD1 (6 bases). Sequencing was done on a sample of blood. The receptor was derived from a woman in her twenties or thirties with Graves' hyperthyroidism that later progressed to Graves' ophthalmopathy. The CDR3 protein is CASSQGIRGAEAFF. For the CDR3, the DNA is TGTGCCAGCAGCCAAGGCATCAGGGGAGCTGAAGCTTTCTTT.